This TCR beta chain was sequenced for a study of OX40 agonist ivuxolimab in advanced cancers. Enrollment shut out patients with autoimmune disease history or systemic immunosuppression. The germline V gene has CDR1 SGHRS and CDR2 YFSETQ. The V end was cut by 2 bases, the J end by 4 bases, with 15 bases between. The CDR3 consists of 15 residues. Profiling relied on immunoSEQ multiplex PCR, and the TCRdb table lists in-frame clones only, not all of them. The table records under 70,000 clones, approximately 85% of them present only once. The source of this sequence is an adult with an advanced solid tumor such as melanoma, head and neck, liver or kidney cancer. This specimen was CD4+ or CD8+ T cells sorted from blood, taken in a trial of the OX40 agonist ivuxolimab. This chain links TRBV5-1 with TRBJ2-5, with a tentative D call TRBD2 (5 bases). CDR3 DNA sequence: TGCGCCAGCAGCTTTGGTGGGAGTGGAGGAGAGACCCAGTACTTC. Amino acids: CASSFGGSGGETQYF.